The present entry profiles one TCR beta chain with its context. The antigen is undetermined. The germline V gene encodes CDR1 ENHRY and CDR2 SYGVKD. V was pared by 3 bases and J by 2 bases, with 4 bases of the junction left unmatched. CDR3 size: 15 residues. This record belongs to a study of Graves' ophthalmopathy and Graves' hyperthyroidism. Study-level findings and limits: Most expanded thyroid clonotypes above 0.001 frequency also appeared in blood.

The authors amplified TCR beta CDR3 regions, and they did so from RNA transcripts for repertoire sequencing. HTBI-primed RT-PCR formed the first round, and a multiplex PCR formed the second. Each CDR3 protein gets one entry after TCRdb re-called the multiplex PCR reads with MiXCR. The sample records a few hundred thousand distinct CDR3 sequences, about 35% being singletons. Material for sequencing was peripheral blood or thyroid tissue (not recorded which). The gene calls are TRBV10-3 and TRBJ2-1, with TRBD2 matching over 7 bases. This sequence originates from an adult man with Graves' hyperthyroidism. In DNA, the CDR3 is TGTGCCATCAGTGAAGAGGGAGGGCCCTACAATGAGCAGTTCTTC. Protein sequence: CAISEEGGPYNEQFF.